The clone carrying this T cell receptor beta chain was seen ten or more times. As it was prepared, the TCRbeta library received unique molecular identifiers. One entry per CDR3 protein, called by TCRdb with MiXCR from the PCR reads. The table includes nearly 9,500 distinct CDR3 sequences, about 15% detected once. The CDR3 extends over 14 amino acids. Trimming removed 6 bases at V and 4 bases at J, with 16 bases between. Per the germline V gene, CDR1 is MNHEY and CDR2 is SMNVEV (reference sequence). The record originates from a study of T-cell reconstitution after alpha-beta-depleted transplantation in children.

This chain links TRBV27 with TRBJ2-7; no firm D call. This receptor was obtained from a male patient between 5 and 17 years old who had a stem cell transplant for acute lymphoblastic leukemia, so the T cells may come from the graft donor. The specimen was PBMCs, mostly from graft donor cells, collected 60 days after TCRalphabeta/CD19-depleted stem cell transplant. CDR3 bases: TGTGCCAGCAGAAGATATAGGCCGCCGTACGAGCAGTACTTC. Its translation is CASRRYRPPYEQYF.